Reported below is one T cell receptor (beta chain). Antigen unknown. This sample was taken from a study of PD-1 blockade in classical Hodgkin lymphoma. Libraries were prepared by immunoSEQ multiplex PCR; TCRdb keeps only in-frame clonotypes and omits some of them. The table lists over 20,000 clones, more than 70% of them singletons, with roughly 15% in the top ten. The V gene end was trimmed by 1 base and the J gene end by 3 bases; junction bases not matched to a gene: 6. The germline CDR1 and CDR2 sequences are MNHNS and SASEGT. The CDR3 contains 16 residues. Time point here: cycle 4 day 1 (C4D1), after around six weeks of nivolumab. Brentuximab vedotin exposure varied among the patients, all of whom had relapsed after autologous stem cell transplantation. General study results and limits: Patients with a complete response exhibited baseline diversity comparable to newly diagnosed patients.

This receptor was taken from a human donor with classical Hodgkin lymphoma. The chain uses TRBV6-1 and TRBJ2-1; 7 bases match TRBD1. Sequenced here: peripheral blood mononuclear cells (PBMCs), sampled before the fourth cycle of nivolumab. The CDR3 reads CASSEEYRGNYNEQFF. The CDR3 bases are TGTGCCAGCAGTGAAGAGTACAGGGGAAACTACAATGAGCAGTTCTTC.